The 31 T cell receptor beta chains listed next were all sequenced from one sample in a study of T cell responses to AZD1222 COVID-19 vaccine (dated by TCRdb to about 2021). Libraries were constructed by the immunoSEQ multiplex PCR assay. TCRdb retrieved this table from immuneACCESS and kept in-frame rearrangements only. Not all clones are present; in checked studies, unresolved V genes account for under half, and no reason is known for the remainder. The table for this sample lists 150,000 or so clones; 90% to 95% of them were counted only once. Of the sample, 4% to 6% falls within the top ten clones. Taken with the paper, the label for time point translates to: baseline before first vaccination. Here the sequenced sample was peripheral blood, taken on day 0 of AZD1222 vaccination. The source of these receptors is an adult in good health.

This chain connects TRBV28 to TRBJ2-1; 7 positions match TRBD2. The germline CDR1 and CDR2 sequences are MDHEN and SYDVKM. V lost 4 bases and J lost 6; bases outside the gene matches: 6. The CDR3 is made up of 14 amino acids. This CDR3 reads CASSWASGINEQFF. DNA of the CDR3: TGTGCCAGCAGTTGGGCTAGCGGAATCAATGAGCAGTTCTTC.

The chain combines TRBV18 with TRBJ2-2; 8 bases line up with TRBD1. Germline CDR1 KGHSH, CDR2 LQKENI. V lost 4 bases and J lost 6; bases outside the gene matches: 10. This CDR3 comprises 16 residues. CDR3 residues: CASSLTRDRTAGELFF. The CDR3 coding sequence is TGTGCCAGCTCACTCACTCGGGACAGGACTGCCGGGGAGCTGTTTTTT.

This clone came up once. The chain links TRBV25-1 to TRBJ1-1; D perhaps matches TRBD1 (5 bases). From germline, CDR1 is MGHDK and CDR2 SYGVNS. V was cut by 5 bases and J by 5 bases, with 24 bases left in between. The CDR3 runs 17 residues. Written as DNA, the CDR3 is TGTGCCAGCAGTCAAACGGGCAGTCCGGCAGGGATGACTGAAGCTTTCTTT. Protein sequence: CASSQTGSPAGMTEAFF.

The chain has TRBV27 and TRBJ1-5, with D unresolved. The CDR3 loop spans 13 amino acids. Germline values: CDR1 MNHEY, CDR2 SMNVEV (reference sequence). V was shortened by 1 base and J by 0 bases, with 1 base between the two germline ends. The DNA for the CDR3 is TGTGCCAGCAGTTTATTTAGCAATCAGCCCCAGCATTTT. It specifies CASSLFSNQPQHF.

The gene calls are TRBV9 and TRBJ2-3, with a possible D match to TRBD2 (5 bases). Trimming removed 5 bases from V and 2 bases from J, with 9 bases in between. The length of the CDR3 is 13 residues. Germline CDR1 SGDLS, CDR2 YYNGEE. CDR3 DNA sequence: TGTGCCAGCAGTGGAGGCTACACAGATACGCAGTATTTT. Protein sequence: CASSGGYTDTQYF.

The V and J genes are TRBV6-4 and TRBJ2-1, with D possibly being TRBD1 (6 bases). Germline values: CDR1 MRHNA, CDR2 SNTAGT. With 3 bases removed from V and 5 bases from J, the gap between germline ends came to 11 bases. The CDR3 loop spans 14 amino acids. The CDR3 nucleotides are TGTGCCAGCAGTGAGGACAGTGAACACAATGAGCAGTTCTTC. Translation: CASSEDSEHNEQFF.

The chain carries TRBV28 and TRBJ1-3; 7 bases are shared with TRBD1. The CDR3 contains 14 residues. Trimming at V came to 6 bases and at J to 2 bases, leaving 4 bases not matched to a gene. In germline, CDR1 is MDHEN, CDR2 SYDVKM. CDR3 region: CASRGGGAGNTIYF. The CDR3 DNA reads as TGTGCCAGCAGGGGAGGGGGCGCTGGAAACACCATATATTTT.

The V call is TRBV18, the J call TRBJ1-4; unclear D gene. V lost 5 bases and J lost 5, with 9 bases in between. The length of the CDR3 is 13 residues. CDR1 is KGHSH, CDR2 LQKENI, per germline. Written as DNA, the CDR3 is TGTGCCAGCTCAGGACGGAGGAATGAAAAACTGTTTTTT. Translating gives CASSGRRNEKLFF. Full variable domain (remainder filled in from reference TRBV18 and TRBJ1-4): NAGVMQNPRHLVRRRGQEARLRCSPMKGHSHVYWYRQLPEEGLKFMVYLQKENIIDESGMPKERFSAEFPKEGPSILRIQQVVRGDSAAYFCASSGRRNEKLFFGSGTQLSVL.

This clone was counted a few times. The rearrangement joins TRBV7-9 to TRBJ2-7; 7 bases are a match to TRBD1. V gave up 1 base and J gave up 2 bases; unmatched junction bases: 2. Germline CDR1 reads SEHNR; CDR2 reads FQNEAQ (reference sequence). This CDR3 is built from 14 residues. CDR3 amino acids: CASSLGDRPYEQYF. The CDR3 region has the DNA TGTGCCAGCAGCTTAGGGGACAGACCCTACGAGCAGTACTTC.

V gene TRBV9 combines with J gene TRBJ1-6, with D uncertain. Germline CDR1 SGDLS, CDR2 YYNGEE. The CDR3 sequence is 15 residues long. V lost 0 bases and J 7 bases, leaving 11 bases between the germline ends. DNA of the CDR3: TGTGCCAGCAGCGTAGGAGGGCATCCGAATTCACCCCTCCACTTT. This encodes CASSVGGHPNSPLHF.

This clone appeared a single time. The genes are TRBV6-2 or TRBV6-3 and TRBJ1-1; a weak D match, TRBD1 (6 bases). The CDR3 has 15 amino acids. Trimming shortened V by 6 bases and J by 4 bases, and 18 bases separated the two germline ends. Germline CDR1 MNHEY, CDR2 SVGEGT. This CDR3 reads CASSHPRGGSTEAFF. The CDR3 DNA reads as TGTGCCAGCAGCCACCCGAGGGGGGGGAGCACTGAAGCTTTCTTT.

The genes are TRBV7-8 and TRBJ2-6; possible D gene TRBD1, 5 bases. CDR1 is SGHVS, CDR2 FQNEAQ, per germline. Trimming shortened V by 4 bases and J by 6 bases, and 16 bases separated the two germline ends. The CDR3 contains 16 residues. The CDR3 loop reads CASSSFQGRQANVLTF. The DNA of the CDR3 is TGTGCCAGCAGCTCCTTTCAGGGTAGGCAGGCCAACGTCCTGACTTTC.

The V and J genes are TRBV6-4 and TRBJ2-5, with 7 bases that match TRBD1. Trimming at V came to 10 bases and at J to 4 bases, leaving 9 bases not matched to a gene. Germline V gene sequence: CDR1 MRHNA, CDR2 SNTAGT. CDR3 size: 13 residues. CDR3 nucleotide sequence: TGTGCCAACCTTGACAGGGCCCCAGAGACCCAGTACTTC. Translating it yields CANLDRAPETQYF.

J is TRBJ1-1 and V is TRBV29-1; D is perhaps TRBD1 (6 bases). Trimming left V 6 bases short and J 5 bases short, with 19 bases between. The CDR3 sequence is 14 residues long. Germline assignment: CDR1 SQVTM and CDR2 ANQGSEA. The CDR3 region has the DNA TGCAGCGTAGGGAGGGGTGGGGGGCCGACTGAAGCTTTCTTT. Its protein is CSVGRGGGPTEAFF.

CDR3 DNA sequence: TGCGCCAGCAGCCAAGATGCCACCCTTAGTATTGGCTACACCTTC. As protein: CASSQDATLSIGYTF. V is TRBV4-3 and J is TRBJ1-2; D gene ambiguous. There are 15 residues in the CDR3. V was cut by 0 bases and J by 7 bases, with 15 bases left in between. Germline CDR1 reads LGHNA; CDR2 reads YSLEER.

This clone came up once. V gene TRBV27 combines with J gene TRBJ1-1; D uncertain. Germline CDR1 reads MNHEY; CDR2 reads SMNVEV (reference sequence). CDR3 length: 13 amino acids. V lost 3 bases, J lost 10 bases, and 15 bases lay in between. The CDR3 bases are TGTGCCAGCAGTTTTGTGGATGGTAGGCGAGCTTTCTTT. This gives the protein CASSFVDGRRAFF.

This sequence joins TRBV10-3 and TRBJ2-7, with D perhaps assigned TRBD1 or TRBD2 (7 bases each). Germline lookup yields CDR1 ENHRY and CDR2 SYGVKD. V was pared by 3 bases and J by 1 base, with 19 bases between. This CDR3 has 17 residues. Here the CDR3 DNA reads TGTGCCATCAGTGAACCCCCCCAGGGGGGGCGATCCTACGAGCAGTACTTC. Its translation is CAISEPPQGGRSYEQYF.

The chain has TRBV9 and TRBJ2-5; D uncertain. V was trimmed by 3 bases and J by 5 bases, leaving 11 bases between them. CDR3 length: 13 residues. Germline-derived CDR1 and CDR2 are SGDLS and YYNGEE. The CDR3 region is CASSGIELETQYF. The CDR3 bases are TGTGCCAGCAGCGGGATAGAATTGGAGACCCAGTACTTC.

The rearrangement joins TRBV4-3 to TRBJ1-2, with 7 bases identical to TRBD1. Germline trimming cut 1 base from V and 6 bases from J; bases unmatched to any gene: 8. Per the germline V gene, CDR1 is LGHNA and CDR2 is YSLEER. This CDR3 is built from 15 residues. In DNA form, the CDR3 reads TGCGCCAGCAGCCAAGTTTATAGGGGGCTTCATGGCTACACCTTC. It specifies CASSQVYRGLHGYTF.

The CDR3 spells CASRKAGDSNQPQHF. DNA of the CDR3: TGTGCCAGTAGAAAAGCAGGGGATAGCAATCAGCCCCAGCATTTT. The V and J genes are TRBV19 and TRBJ1-5; D might be TRBD1 (6 bases). Germline loops: CDR1 LNHDA, CDR2 SQIVND (reference sequence). The CDR3 extends over 15 amino acids. V lost 6 bases to trimming and J lost 0 bases, with 12 bases between them.

The chain is built from TRBV19 and TRBJ2-1; 9 bases fit TRBD2. The ends lost 4 bases at V and 3 bases at J; junction bases unmatched: 7. This CDR3 is 16 amino acids long. Germline CDR1 is LNHDA and CDR2 is SQIVND (reference sequence). DNA for the CDR3: TGTGCCAGTAGTAGCCTTAGCGGGGGAAACTACAATGAGCAGTTCTTC. This translates into CASSSLSGGNYNEQFF.

In DNA, the CDR3 is TGTGCCACCAGTGACCCCAGGGGGGCGGTAGATACGCAGTATTTT. This encodes CATSDPRGAVDTQYF. The chain recombines TRBV24-1 with TRBJ2-3, with a possible D match to TRBD1 (7 bases). Germline V CDR1 and CDR2: KGHDR, SFDVKD. This CDR3 contains 15 residues. Trimming left V 4 bases short and J 5 bases short, with 15 bases between.

The chain couples TRBV18 to TRBJ2-5; no clear D gene. The CDR3 contains 13 residues. Per germline, CDR1 KGHSH and CDR2 LQKENI. Trimming pared 3 bases from V and 5 bases from J, leaving 10 bases between. CDR3 region: CASSPQVSETQYF. CDR3 nucleotide sequence: TGTGCCAGCTCACCCCAGGTGAGCGAGACCCAGTACTTC.

The chain joins TRBV7-8 to TRBJ2-1; TRBD1 or TRBD2 may be the D gene (5 bases each). The CDR3 contains 18 residues. The ends were cut back, 3 bases at V and 1 base at J, with 19 bases in the middle. Germline V lookup: CDR1 SGHVS, CDR2 FQNEAQ. CDR3 loop: CASSFNRDRLRSYNEQFF. In DNA form, the CDR3 reads TGTGCCAGCAGCTTCAATCGGGACCGCCTTAGGTCCTACAATGAGCAGTTCTTC. Combining the CDR3 with reference TRBV7-8 and TRBJ2-1 gives the whole variable domain GAGVSQSPRYKVAKRGQDVALRCDPISGHVSLFWYQQALGQGPEFLTYFQNEAQLDKSGLPSDRFFAERPEGSVSTLKIQRTQQEDSAVYLCASSFNRDRLRSYNEQFFGPGTRLTVL.

V usage is TRBV9 and J usage is TRBJ2-7; D is perhaps TRBD2 (5 bases). Trimming left V 3 bases short and J 0 bases short, with 10 bases between. Germline lookup yields CDR1 SGDLS and CDR2 YYNGEE. The CDR3 loop spans 14 amino acids. CDR3 residues: CASSATGSSYEQYF. CDR3 in DNA: TGTGCCAGCAGCGCCACGGGAAGCTCCTACGAGCAGTACTTC. Variable domain in full (rest from reference TRBV9 and TRBJ2-7): DSGVTQTPKHLITATGQRVTLRCSPRSGDLSVYWYQQSLDQGLQFLIQYYNGEERAKGNILERFSAQQFPDLHSELNLSSLELGDSALYFCASSATGSSYEQYFGPGTRLTVT.

V is TRBV29-1 and J is TRBJ2-1; 12 bases fit TRBD2. From germline, CDR1 is SQVTM and CDR2 ANQGSEA. J gave up 5 bases and V 5 bases, and 7 bases lay outside the gene matches. The CDR3 length is 15 residues. This chain's CDR3 is CSVCRLAGVNNEQFF. In DNA, the CDR3 is TGCAGCGTTTGCCGACTAGCGGGAGTAAACAATGAGCAGTTCTTC.

V and J are TRBV18 and TRBJ1-2, with D possibly being TRBD1 (5 bases). The CDR3 has 12 amino acids. Germline loops: CDR1 KGHSH, CDR2 LQKENI. The V end was cut by 4 bases, the J end by 3 bases, with 6 bases between. CDR3 sequence reads: CASSRGDYGYTF. In nucleotides, the CDR3 is TGTGCCAGCTCACGAGGGGACTATGGCTACACCTTC. The full variable domain, completed using reference TRBV18 and TRBJ1-2, is NAGVMQNPRHLVRRRGQEARLRCSPMKGHSHVYWYRQLPEEGLKFMVYLQKENIIDESGMPKERFSAEFPKEGPSILRIQQVVRGDSAAYFCASSRGDYGYTFGSGTRLTVV.

This clone was detected once. J is TRBJ1-2 and V is TRBV9, with 8 bases lining up with TRBD1. V shed 0 bases, J shed 2 bases, and the junction held 3 bases outside the gene matches. Germline V gives CDR1 SGDLS, CDR2 YYNGEE. This CDR3 contains 15 residues. The CDR3 is CASSVVAGGNYGYTF. The CDR3 bases are TGTGCCAGCAGCGTAGTGGCAGGGGGCAACTATGGCTACACCTTC. Combining the CDR3 with reference TRBV9 and TRBJ1-2 gives the whole variable domain DSGVTQTPKHLITATGQRVTLRCSPRSGDLSVYWYQQSLDQGLQFLIQYYNGEERAKGNILERFSAQQFPDLHSELNLSSLELGDSALYFCASSVVAGGNYGYTFGSGTRLTVV.

The rearrangement links TRBV20-1 to TRBJ1-1, with a weak D call TRBD1 (6 bases). CDR1 and CDR2 (germline): DFQATT, SNEGSKA (reference sequence). Deletions cut 5 bases from V and 8 bases from J, with 12 bases between. CDR3 size: 11 residues. CDR3 coding DNA: TGCAGTGCTCAGCTCAGGGGAGAAGCTTTCTTT. As protein: CSAQLRGEAFF.

The rearrangement uses TRBV6-5 and TRBJ2-3; 13 bases fit TRBD2. Germline CDR1 reads MNHEY; CDR2 reads SVGAGI. Trimming at V came to 6 bases and at J to 10 bases, leaving 10 bases not matched to a gene. The CDR3 loop spans 15 amino acids. The CDR3 DNA sequence: TGTGCCAGCAGGAAACTAGCGGGGGGGCTTGGCGCGCAGTATTTT. This codes for CASRKLAGGLGAQYF.

The chain recombines TRBV5-1 with TRBJ2-1; 8 bases fit TRBD1. The V segment lost 2 bases and the J segment 5 bases; nucleotides outside the gene matches: 3. Per the germline V gene, CDR1 is SGHRS and CDR2 is YFSETQ. The length of the CDR3 is 14 residues. CDR3: CASSFQGADNEQFF. The CDR3 bases are TGCGCCAGCAGCTTTCAGGGGGCGGACAATGAGCAGTTCTTC.